This T cell receptor (beta chain) emerged from a study of cytotoxic CD8 clonotypes in ibrutinib-treated CLL. Turning to the study itself: The group held approximately eleven relapsed/refractory and around 14 treatment-naive patients, with around 18 IGHV unmutated. The study recorded mean values of around 250,000 productive templates and tens of thousands of productive rearrangements per sample.

Study-wide results and caveats: Contraction or stability on treatment was seen for public clonotypes, which were uncommon.

The intended depth for sequencing was 1 in 200,000 to 1 in 1 million T cells. The repertoire was sequenced with immunoSEQ multiplex PCR; TCRdb's copy has only in-frame clones and lacks some. This sample has hundreds of thousands of clones; roughly 70% occur once, and the top ten carry 6% to 6.5%. Turning to this clone: Its antigen is not identified. The junction departs from germline at one end; a sequencing error may be responsible.

The receptor comes from a human donor with chronic lymphocytic leukemia. The sequencing used PBMCs, collected after 36 months of ibrutinib treatment.

The CDR3 DNA sequence: TGTGCCAGCAGCTGGGGACTAGCGGGAGGCGGGGACTTC. Translated: CASSWGLAGGGDF. This chain joins TRBV7-2 and TRBJ2-7; 15 bases map to TRBD2. The germline gives CDR1 SGHTA, CDR2 FQGNSA. The CDR3 consists of 13 residues. Full variable domain (outside the CDR3, taken from reference TRBV7-2 and TRBJ2-7): GAGVSQSPSNKVTEKGKDVELRCDPISGHTALYWYRQSLGQGLEFLIYFQGNSAPDKSGLPSDRFSAERTGGSVSTLTIQRTQQEDSAVYLCASSWGLAGGGDFGPGTRLTVT.